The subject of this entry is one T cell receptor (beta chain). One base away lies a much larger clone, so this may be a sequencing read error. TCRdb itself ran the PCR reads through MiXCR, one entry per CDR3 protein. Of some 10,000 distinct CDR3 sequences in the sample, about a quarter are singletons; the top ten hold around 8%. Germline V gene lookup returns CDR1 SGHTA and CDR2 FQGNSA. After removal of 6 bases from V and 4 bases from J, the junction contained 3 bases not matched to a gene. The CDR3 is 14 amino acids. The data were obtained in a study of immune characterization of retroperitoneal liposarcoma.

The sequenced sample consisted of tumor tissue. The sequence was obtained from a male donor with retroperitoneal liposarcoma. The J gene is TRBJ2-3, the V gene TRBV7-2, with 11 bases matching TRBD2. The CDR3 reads CASRIAGGSDTQYF. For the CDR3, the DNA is TGTGCCAGCAGAATAGCGGGAGGGTCAGATACGCAGTATTTT.